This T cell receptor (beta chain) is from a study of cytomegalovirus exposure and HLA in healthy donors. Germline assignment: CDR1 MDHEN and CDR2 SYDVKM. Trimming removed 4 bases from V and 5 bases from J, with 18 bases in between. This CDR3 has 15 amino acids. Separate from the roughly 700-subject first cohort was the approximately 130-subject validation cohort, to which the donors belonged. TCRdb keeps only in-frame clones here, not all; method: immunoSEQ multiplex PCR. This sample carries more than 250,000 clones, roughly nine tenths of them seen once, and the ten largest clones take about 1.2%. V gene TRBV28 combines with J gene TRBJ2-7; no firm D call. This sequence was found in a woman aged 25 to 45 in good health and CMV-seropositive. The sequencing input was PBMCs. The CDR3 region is CASSSQSPFSDEQYF. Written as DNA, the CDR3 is TGTGCCAGCAGTTCTCAGTCGCCCTTCAGTGACGAGCAGTACTTC.